This passage covers 30 T cell receptor beta chains from one sample sequenced in a study of T cell repertoires in cytomegalovirus infection. One entry per CDR3 protein, called by TCRdb with MiXCR from the reads. The profile shows 750,000 to 900,000 distinct CDR3 sequences, 25% to 35% of them singletons. Antigens for these TCRs are unknown. The source material was cultured CD8+ T cells from PBMCs, sampled from culture after CMV antigen stimulation. These receptors came from a human donor in good health (CMV status not recorded). Some clones in this sample may be carry-over from other donors' samples.

This clonotype was counted a few times. V and J are TRBV6-5 and TRBJ2-5; 8 bases are a match to TRBD2. The V gene's germline CDR1 is MNHEY and CDR2 SVGAGI. The length of the CDR3 is 15 residues. J was trimmed by 4 bases and V by 2 bases; bases with no gene match: 6. CDR3 in amino acids: CASSYNGGAGETQYF. The DNA of the CDR3 is TGTGCCAGCAGTTACAACGGGGGGGCCGGAGAGACCCAGTACTTC.

This sequence joins TRBV10-3 and TRBJ1-2; the match to TRBD1 covers 7 bases. The CDR3 contains 14 residues. The germline CDR1 and CDR2 sequences are ENHRY and SYGVKD. V dropped 6 bases and J dropped 6; count of bases not matched to a gene: 10. For the CDR3, the DNA is TGTGCCATCAGGGGGACGGAGGGGGCTGATGGCTACACCTTC. It yields the protein CAIRGTEGADGYTF.

V and J are TRBV18 and TRBJ1-3, with TRBD1 as a possible D gene (6 bases). This CDR3 has 14 residues. Trimming stripped 3 bases from V and 2 bases from J, with 8 bases between. Germline CDR1 KGHSH, CDR2 LQKENI. In nucleotides, the CDR3 is TGTGCCAGCTCACCGGACAGTCCTGGAAACACCATATATTTT. This codes for CASSPDSPGNTIYF. The full variable domain, rest sourced from reference TRBV18 and TRBJ1-3, is NAGVMQNPRHLVRRRGQEARLRCSPMKGHSHVYWYRQLPEEGLKFMVYLQKENIIDESGMPKERFSAEFPKEGPSILRIQQVVRGDSAAYFCASSPDSPGNTIYFGEGSWLTVV.

This clonotype was found many times. The chain joins TRBV7-6 to TRBJ2-7; tentatively, D is TRBD1 (6 bases). The CDR3 totals 13 residues. The germline V gene has CDR1 SGHVS and CDR2 FNYEAQ. V lost 5 bases to trimming and J lost 2 bases, with 10 bases between them. CDR3 region: CASSRRDTYEQYV. Written as DNA, the CDR3 is TGTGCCAGCAGCCGAAGGGACACCTACGAGCAGTACGTC.

This chain links TRBV7-9 with TRBJ2-7; D uncertain. CDR3 length: 16 residues. Germline CDR1 reads SEHNR; CDR2 reads FQNEAQ (reference sequence). The V gene lost 4 bases and the J gene lost 3 bases, with 19 bases spanning the gap. The CDR3, as DNA: TGTGCCAGCAGCTCCAATGAAGGCTCGATCCACTACGAGCAGTACTTC. Translation gives CASSSNEGSIHYEQYF.

The table lists this clonotype with a few counts. V usage is TRBV29-1 and J usage is TRBJ2-5, with 8 bases lining up with TRBD2. The CDR3 is 12 residues long. The ends lost 1 base at V and 7 bases at J; junction bases unmatched: 2. Germline CDR1 and CDR2: SQVTM and ANQGSEA. This chain's CDR3 is CSVEVGGGTQYF. CDR3 DNA sequence: TGCAGCGTTGAAGTCGGGGGGGGGACCCAGTACTTC.

The table lists this clonotype with a few counts. The chain recombines TRBV7-9 with TRBJ1-4; D remains ambiguous. Trimming shortened V by 7 bases and J by 8 bases, and 11 bases separated the two germline ends. Germline assignment: CDR1 SEHNR and CDR2 FQNEAQ (reference sequence). The CDR3 has 12 amino acids. CDR3 in amino acids: CASTSDREKLFF. The CDR3 DNA reads as TGTGCCAGCACCTCCGATCGGGAAAAACTGTTTTTT. Looking up the rest from reference TRBV7-9 and TRBJ1-4 gives the full variable domain: DTGVSQNPRHKITKRGQNVTFRCDPISEHNRLYWYRQTLGQGPEFLTYFQNEAQLEKSRLLSDRFSAERPKGSFSTLEIQRTEQGDSAMYLCASTSDREKLFFGSGTQLSVL.

The chain is built from TRBV5-1 and TRBJ1-2; D call uncertain. The CDR3 has 15 amino acids. Germline V CDR1 and CDR2: SGHRS, YFSETQ. The ends were cut back, 0 bases at V and 1 base at J, with 10 bases in the middle. CDR3 DNA: TGCGCCAGCAGCTTGGACGAGTCCTATAACTATGGCTACACCTTC. Protein sequence: CASSLDESYNYGYTF.

This chain joins TRBV5-1 and TRBJ2-1; 8 bases are a match to TRBD1. The CDR3 has 16 residues. Looked up from germline, CDR1 is SGHRS and CDR2 is YFSETQ. V shed 0 bases, J shed 4 bases, and the junction held 6 bases outside the gene matches. In DNA form, the CDR3 reads TGCGCCAGCAGCTTGGTGACAGGGGACGGGTACAATGAGCAGTTCTTC. The encoded protein is CASSLVTGDGYNEQFF.

This chain joins TRBV7-6 and TRBJ2-5, with TRBD1 as a possible D gene (5 bases). Per the germline V gene, CDR1 is SGHVS and CDR2 is FNYEAQ. The CDR3 contains 14 residues. The V end lost 5 bases, the J end lost 1 base, and 11 bases lay between the germline ends. The CDR3 DNA reads as TGTGCCAGCAGCCAGGGATTGGTCCAAGAGACCCAGTACTTC. This sequence encodes CASSQGLVQETQYF. The full variable domain, completed using reference TRBV7-6 and TRBJ2-5, is GAGVSQSPRYKVTKRGQDVALRCDPISGHVSLYWYRQALGQGPEFLTYFNYEAQQDKSGLPNDRFSAERPEGSISTLTIQRTEQRDSAMYRCASSQGLVQETQYFGPGTRLLVL.

V gene TRBV6-1 combines with J gene TRBJ2-2; D is unclear. Trimming cost V 2 bases and J 8 bases, with 12 bases left between them. In germline, CDR1 is MNHNS, CDR2 SASEGT. The CDR3 runs 14 residues. The CDR3 DNA reads as TGTGCCAGCAGTGAAAGGCAGCTACCGGGGGAGCTGTTTTTT. This sequence encodes CASSERQLPGELFF.

There are many counts of this clonotype. This CDR3 reads CASSLDGVSYEQYV. The DNA of the CDR3 is TGTGCCAGCAGCTTAGATGGGGTGTCCTACGAGCAGTACGTC. V usage is TRBV7-2 and J usage is TRBJ2-7; D not certain. CDR1 SGHTA and CDR2 FQGNSA come from the germline V gene. The CDR3 is made up of 14 amino acids. Trimming shortened V by 1 base and J by 1 base, and 8 bases separated the two germline ends.

This clonotype occurred a few times. The chain recombines TRBV7-9 with TRBJ1-4; D perhaps matches TRBD1 (5 bases). V lost 6 bases to trimming and J lost 8 bases, with 16 bases between them. The germline V gene encodes CDR1 SEHNR and CDR2 FQNEAQ (reference sequence). The CDR3 runs to 14 residues. CDR3 amino acids: CASSSLGAGEKLFF. In DNA, the CDR3 is TGTGCCAGCAGTTCTTTAGGGGCAGGGGAAAAACTGTTTTTT.

V is TRBV7-6 and J is TRBJ2-5; D may be TRBD2 (6 bases). This CDR3 has 13 residues. Deletions cut 3 bases from V and 3 bases from J, with 8 bases between. Germline-derived CDR1 and CDR2 are SGHVS and FNYEAQ. CDR3 nucleotides: TGTGCCAGCAGCTTTAGCGGAAAAGAGACCCAGTACTTC. Translated: CASSFSGKETQYF.

This chain links TRBV27 with TRBJ1-5; 9 bases agree with TRBD1. The CDR3 is 16 amino acids. Germline V CDR1 and CDR2: MNHEY, SMNVEV (reference sequence). The V gene end was trimmed by 5 bases and the J gene end by 2 bases; junction bases not matched to a gene: 7. CDR3 loop: CASSMGTGQRNQPQHF. The CDR3 nucleotides are TGTGCCAGCAGTATGGGGACAGGGCAACGCAATCAGCCCCAGCATTTT.

This clonotype was picked up many times. This sequence joins TRBV5-5 and TRBJ2-5; D is ambiguous. The CDR3 loop spans 15 amino acids. V lost 0 bases, J lost 5 bases, and 14 bases lay in between. The germline V gene encodes CDR1 SGHKS and CDR2 YYEKEE (reference sequence). The CDR3 DNA sequence: TGTGCCAGCAGCTTGGAGTACTGGCCGTGGGAGACCCAGTACTTC. Translation: CASSLEYWPWETQYF.

The rearrangement links TRBV7-2 to TRBJ2-1, with D possibly called TRBD1 or TRBD2 (5 bases each). Germline V gene sequence: CDR1 SGHTA, CDR2 FQGNSA. The V end was cut by 5 bases, the J end by 14 bases, with 19 bases between. The CDR3 runs 13 residues. CDR3 sequence reads: CASSITGAMKEFF. CDR3 DNA sequence: TGTGCCAGCAGCATCACCGGGGCCATGAAAGAGTTCTTC.

Points on this clonotype: A read error may be the cause here, since a much bigger clone is one base away. This chain joins TRBV27 and TRBJ2-1, with D unclear. CDR3 size: 12 residues. Germline assignment: CDR1 MNHEY and CDR2 SMNVEV (reference sequence). The CDR3 reads CAGRYSPNEQFF. The CDR3 bases are TGTGCCGGCAGGTACAGTCCCAATGAGCAGTTCTTC.

The chain's CDR3 is CASRPWRGVGKNIQYF. CDR3 bases: TGTGCCAGCAGGCCTTGGAGGGGAGTAGGCAAAAACATTCAGTACTTC. The chain recombines TRBV11-2 with TRBJ2-4, with D maybe TRBD2 (6 bases). Trimming removed 6 bases from V and 3 bases from J, with 18 bases in between. Germline V gives CDR1 SGHAT, CDR2 FQNNGV. The CDR3 runs 16 residues.

The chain employs TRBV27 and TRBJ1-1; TRBD1 matches at 7 bases. The V and J ends lost 8 bases and 1 base, in that order; junction bases with no gene match: 7. The germline V gene encodes CDR1 MNHEY and CDR2 SMNVEV (reference sequence). The CDR3 has 14 residues. The CDR3 nucleotides are TGTGCCAGCCACTGGGGGACAGAGAACACTGAAGCTTTCTTT. It is translated as CASHWGTENTEAFF.

This clonotype was observed a few times. The chain joins TRBV19 to TRBJ1-5, with D possibly TRBD1 on 5 matching bases. The CDR3 has 14 residues. Looked up from germline, CDR1 is LNHDA and CDR2 is SQIVND (reference sequence). V gave up 2 bases and J gave up 8 bases, with 13 bases separating them. The CDR3 DNA follows: TGTGCCAGTAGTATACCGGGACCGGGGGAGCCCCAGCATTTT. Protein product: CASSIPGPGEPQHF.

This clonotype showed up just a few times. The chain links TRBV28 to TRBJ2-5; 9 bases fit TRBD1. This CDR3 contains 12 residues. The germline V gene encodes CDR1 MDHEN and CDR2 SYDVKM. With 11 bases clipped from V and 7 bases from J, the junction kept 8 bases outside the gene matches. Written as DNA, the CDR3 is TGTGCCGGCCTGGACAGGGGAGGGACCCAGTACTTC. Encoded protein: CAGLDRGGTQYF.

In this sample, this clonotype turned up a few times. The chain combines TRBV4-1 with TRBJ2-1; the match to TRBD1 covers 9 bases. After removal of 0 bases from V and 8 bases from J, the junction contained 23 bases not matched to a gene. The CDR3 is 21 amino acids. Germline assignment: CDR1 MGHRA and CDR2 YSYEKL. The CDR3 protein is CASSQDGPRTGVEWVTDEQFF. In DNA, the CDR3 is TGCGCCAGCAGCCAAGATGGTCCGAGGACAGGGGTCGAATGGGTTACGGATGAGCAGTTCTTC.

A few counts support this clonotype. The chain couples TRBV7-9 to TRBJ1-5, with D possibly being TRBD1 (5 bases). The CDR3 covers 14 residues. Trimming cost V 4 bases and J 8 bases, with 15 bases left between them. The germline V gene encodes CDR1 SEHNR and CDR2 FQNEAQ (reference sequence). The DNA of the CDR3 is TGTGCCAGCAGCTCGCCCGGGGGGGGGGAGCCCCAGCATTTT. Its protein product is CASSSPGGGEPQHF.

In its sample, this clonotype was seen many times. The chain recombines TRBV6-6 with TRBJ2-1; TRBD2 matches 14 bases. V lost 8 bases to trimming and J lost 5 bases; unmatched junction nucleotides: 14. CDR1 is MNHNY and CDR2 is SVGAGI in the germline V gene (reference sequence). This CDR3 is 18 amino acids long. CDR3 bases: TGTGCCAGCTCGGACCGAGTGGGACTAGCGGGGGCCCACAATGAGCAGTTCTTC. Protein: CASSDRVGLAGAHNEQFF.

V usage is TRBV7-9 and J usage is TRBJ2-5; 9 positions match TRBD1. With V trimmed by 4 bases and J by 5 bases, 11 bases remained unmatched. Germline CDR1 SEHNR, CDR2 FQNEAQ (reference sequence). The CDR3 contains 16 residues. Written as DNA, the CDR3 is TGTGCCAGCAGCTCTCTCCGGACAGGGGTCGGGGAGACCCAGTACTTC. It translates to CASSSLRTGVGETQYF.

With respect to this clonotype: At one end, the junction sequence differs from germline, possibly due to a read error. The chain couples TRBV7-6 to TRBJ1-1, with unresolved D. The CDR3 contains 13 residues. CDR1 and CDR2 (germline): SGHVS, FNYEAQ. CDR3: CASSLHQSTEAFF. CDR3 coding DNA: TGTGCTAGCAGCTTACATCAAAGCACTGAAGCTTTCTTT.

The chain links TRBV15 to TRBJ1-1; D unresolved. The CDR3 is 14 amino acids. Trimming pared 4 bases from V and 5 bases from J, leaving 14 bases between. CDR1 is LNHNV and CDR2 is YYDKDF in the germline V gene (reference sequence). The CDR3 nucleotides read TGTGCCACCAGCATTGGACGGGGATGGACTGAAGCTTTCTTT. Protein product: CATSIGRGWTEAFF.

The chain uses TRBV4-1 and TRBJ1-1; tentatively, D is TRBD1 (6 bases). The germline gives CDR1 MGHRA, CDR2 YSYEKL. V lost 3 bases and J lost 10, with 30 bases in between. This CDR3 is built from 18 residues. This CDR3 is CASSQLPPEGGLRVGAFF. The DNA of the CDR3 is TGCGCCAGCAGCCAGCTACCACCCGAGGGGGGGTTGCGCGTTGGAGCTTTCTTT.

A few counts support this clonotype. The chain couples TRBV7-2 to TRBJ2-7; possible D gene TRBD2, 6 bases. The CDR3 is 15 residues long. V was pared by 4 bases and J by 0 bases, with 13 bases between. Germline V gene data show CDR1 as SGHTA and CDR2 as FQGNSA. The CDR3 spells CASSSPGLLSYEQYF. The CDR3 DNA is TGTGCCAGCAGCTCCCCGGGACTCCTCTCCTACGAGCAGTACTTC.